The rows below give T cell receptor beta chains drawn from one sample of a study of neurological immune-mediated disorders. Using its own MiXCR run on the 5' RACE reads, TCRdb lists one record per CDR3 protein. The sample lists around 60,000 distinct CDR3 sequences; around 3.4% were seen once. Sequenced material: PBMCs. The receptors derive from a woman between 55 and 75 years old with multiple sclerosis. Each CDR3 is given with its conserved first and last residue.

V gene,CDR3 protein
TRBV12-3/TRBV12-4,CASSSPGLAVHSGANVLTF
TRBV28,CASRVRQSNQPQHF
TRBV7-2,CASSLNAGVETQYF
TRBV5-1,CASSLGGTDDEKLFF
TRBV7-2,CASSLASSRRGEGYGYTF
TRBV7-6,CASSSDRASGKTIYF
TRBV10-3,CAISESGQPQHF
TRBV7-9,CASSDLRHYSGANVLTF
TRBV5-5,CASSLLGSYEQYF
TRBV5-1,CATETGGGTDTQYF
TRBV5-1,CASRTGGQETQYF
TRBV27,CASSLRQAHQPQHF
TRBV6-1,CASNDRNQETQYF
TRBV4-1,CASSQDDGDEQYF
TRBV4-1,CASSGNEGLNEQYF
TRBV20-1,CSARDAGPSSYEQYF
TRBV3-1,CASSPGQGRHEQFF
TRBV29-1,CSVLGGREYQETQYF
TRBV12-3/TRBV12-4,CASSLTILRYEQYF
TRBV6-5,CASSRGQSSYNSPLHF
TRBV15,CATSRDRNNYGYTF
TRBV27,CASSLGVVAEAFF